Here is one TCR beta chain with its context. The antigen is not known. The whole isolated RNA underwent reverse transcription, so sequencing captured expressed TCRB transcripts. The data were produced by immunoSEQ multiplex PCR, yet TCRdb's version contains in-frame clones alone and is incomplete. The sample contains about 400,000 clones, approximately 12% of which appear only once. A heparinised blood draw that averaged about 120 mL was obtained once from each donor. The germline V gene has CDR1 MDHEN and CDR2 SYDVKM. The V and J ends lost 4 bases and 9 bases respectively, with 31 bases between them. The CDR3 has 19 residues. The data are from a study of beta chain features in type 1 diabetes. Study conclusions and caveats: For patients, the naive, central memory and Treg TCRB repertoires appeared more alike than for healthy donors. Lower insertion and higher deletion counts appeared at VDJ junctions in type 1 diabetes patients. Cells that show high TCR expression could be over-represented by cDNA sequencing.

This sequence originates from a man aged 18 to 30 in good health. The sequencing input was naive CD4+ T cells from blood. The V call is TRBV28, the J call TRBJ1-5, with no clear D. The CDR3 DNA sequence: TGTGCCAGCAGTTCTCTATTCCTAATAACCGGGTCGCGCGAGCGGCCCCAGCATTTT. It codes for CASSSLFLITGSRERPQHF.